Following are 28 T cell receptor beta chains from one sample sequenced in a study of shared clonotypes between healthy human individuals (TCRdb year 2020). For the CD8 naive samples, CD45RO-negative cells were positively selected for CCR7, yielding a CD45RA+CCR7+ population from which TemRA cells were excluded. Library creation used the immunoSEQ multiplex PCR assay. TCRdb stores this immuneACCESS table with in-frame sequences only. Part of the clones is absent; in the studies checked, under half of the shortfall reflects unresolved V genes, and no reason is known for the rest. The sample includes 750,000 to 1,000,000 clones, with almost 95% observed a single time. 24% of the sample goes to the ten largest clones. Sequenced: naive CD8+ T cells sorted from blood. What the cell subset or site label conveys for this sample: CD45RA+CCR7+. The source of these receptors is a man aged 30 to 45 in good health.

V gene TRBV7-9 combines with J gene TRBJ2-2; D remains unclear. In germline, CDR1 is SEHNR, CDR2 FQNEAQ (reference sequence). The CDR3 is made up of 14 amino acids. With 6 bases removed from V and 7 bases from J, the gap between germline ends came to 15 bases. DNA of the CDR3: TGTGCCAGCAGTTCCAATTCGATGAACGGGGAGCTGTTTTTT. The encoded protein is CASSSNSMNGELFF.

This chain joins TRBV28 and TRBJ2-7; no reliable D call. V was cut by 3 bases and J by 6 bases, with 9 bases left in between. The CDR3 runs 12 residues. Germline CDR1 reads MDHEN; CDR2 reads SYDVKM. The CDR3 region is CASSFRPSEQYF. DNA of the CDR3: TGTGCCAGCAGTTTTAGACCATCCGAGCAGTACTTC.

In nucleotides, the CDR3 is TGCGCCAGCAGCTCCGGAGGCTCCCCCCCGGTCACCGGGGAGCTGTTTTTT. Protein product: CASSSGGSPPVTGELFF. The chain couples TRBV5-1 to TRBJ2-2, with D possibly being TRBD2 (5 bases). V lost 3 bases and J lost 4, with 19 bases in between. This CDR3 region has 17 residues. Per the germline V gene, CDR1 is SGHRS and CDR2 is YFSETQ.

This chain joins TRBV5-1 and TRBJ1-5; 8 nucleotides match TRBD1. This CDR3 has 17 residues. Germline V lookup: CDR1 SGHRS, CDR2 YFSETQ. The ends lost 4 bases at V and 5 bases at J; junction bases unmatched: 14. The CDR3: CASSARPGDRGDQPQHF. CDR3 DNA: TGCGCCAGCAGCGCCCGGCCGGGAGACAGGGGAGATCAGCCCCAGCATTTT.

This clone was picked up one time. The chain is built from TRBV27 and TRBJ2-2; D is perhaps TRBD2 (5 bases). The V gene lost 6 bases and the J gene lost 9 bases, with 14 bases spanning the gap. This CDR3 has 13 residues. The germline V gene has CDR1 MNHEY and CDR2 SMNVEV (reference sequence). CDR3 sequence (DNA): TGTGCCAGCAGCTCAGCGAGGGTCCGGGAGCTGTTTTTT. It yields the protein CASSSARVRELFF.

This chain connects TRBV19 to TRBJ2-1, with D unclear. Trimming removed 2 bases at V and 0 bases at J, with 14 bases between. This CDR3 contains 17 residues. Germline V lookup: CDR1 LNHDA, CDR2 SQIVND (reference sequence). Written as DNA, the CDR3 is TGTGCCAGTAGTATATGGGGTAGGAAAGGCTCCTACAATGAGCAGTTCTTC. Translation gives CASSIWGRKGSYNEQFF.

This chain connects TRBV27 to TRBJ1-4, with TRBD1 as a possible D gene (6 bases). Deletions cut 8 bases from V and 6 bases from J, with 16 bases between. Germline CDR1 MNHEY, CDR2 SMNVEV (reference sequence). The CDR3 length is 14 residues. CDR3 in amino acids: CASAKGVADEKLFF. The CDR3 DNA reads TGTGCCAGCGCAAAGGGGGTGGCGGATGAAAAACTGTTTTTT.

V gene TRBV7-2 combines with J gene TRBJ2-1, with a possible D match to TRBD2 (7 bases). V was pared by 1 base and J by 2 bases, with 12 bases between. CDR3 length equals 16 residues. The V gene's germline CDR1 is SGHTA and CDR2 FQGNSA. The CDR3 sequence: CASSLVAGATYNEQFF. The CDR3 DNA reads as TGTGCCAGCAGCTTAGTGGCGGGGGCGACCTACAATGAGCAGTTCTTC.

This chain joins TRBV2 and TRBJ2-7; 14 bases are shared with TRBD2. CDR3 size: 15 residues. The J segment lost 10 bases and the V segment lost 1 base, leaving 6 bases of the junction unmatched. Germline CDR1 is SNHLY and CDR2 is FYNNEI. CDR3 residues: CASSEGPTSGRGQYF. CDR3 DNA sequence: TGTGCCAGCAGTGAAGGCCCGACTAGCGGGAGGGGCCAGTACTTC.

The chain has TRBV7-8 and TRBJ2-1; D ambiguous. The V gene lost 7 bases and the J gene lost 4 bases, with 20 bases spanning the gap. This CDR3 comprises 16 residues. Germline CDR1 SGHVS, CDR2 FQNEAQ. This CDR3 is CASNPGPTAAYNEQFF. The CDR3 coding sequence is TGTGCCAGCAACCCAGGACCCACTGCGGCATACAATGAGCAGTTCTTC.

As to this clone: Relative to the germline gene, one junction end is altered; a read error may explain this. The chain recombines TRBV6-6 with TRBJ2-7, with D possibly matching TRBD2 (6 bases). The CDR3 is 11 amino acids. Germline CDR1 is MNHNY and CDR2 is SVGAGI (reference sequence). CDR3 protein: CASGDLPGLHF. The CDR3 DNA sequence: TGTGCCAGCGGTGACTTGCCGGGACTGCACTTC.

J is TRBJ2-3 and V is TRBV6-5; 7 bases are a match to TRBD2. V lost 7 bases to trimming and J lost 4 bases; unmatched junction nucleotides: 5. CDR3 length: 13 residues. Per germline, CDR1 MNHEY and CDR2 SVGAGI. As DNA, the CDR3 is TGTGCCAGCAATGGGGGAGGGGCAGATACGCAGTATTTT. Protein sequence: CASNGGGADTQYF.

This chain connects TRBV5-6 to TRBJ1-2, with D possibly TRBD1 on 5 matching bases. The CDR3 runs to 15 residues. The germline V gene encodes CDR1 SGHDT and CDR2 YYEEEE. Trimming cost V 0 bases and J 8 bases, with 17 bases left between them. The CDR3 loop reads CASSLVRAREAGYTF. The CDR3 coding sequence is TGTGCCAGCAGCTTGGTTAGGGCCAGGGAGGCGGGCTACACCTTC. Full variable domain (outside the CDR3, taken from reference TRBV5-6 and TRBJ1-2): DAGVTQSPTHLIKTRGQQVTLRCSPKSGHDTVSWYQQALGQGPQFIFQYYEEEERQRGNFPDRFSGHQFPNYSSELNVNALLLGDSALYLCASSLVRAREAGYTFGSGTRLTVV.

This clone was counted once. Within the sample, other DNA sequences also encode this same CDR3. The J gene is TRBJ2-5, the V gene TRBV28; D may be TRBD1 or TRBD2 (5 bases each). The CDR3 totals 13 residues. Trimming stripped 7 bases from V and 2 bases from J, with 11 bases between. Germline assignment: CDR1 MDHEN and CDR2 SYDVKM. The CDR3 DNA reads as TGTGCCAGCACCCCAGGGAGACAAGAGACCCAGTACTTC. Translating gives CASTPGRQETQYF.

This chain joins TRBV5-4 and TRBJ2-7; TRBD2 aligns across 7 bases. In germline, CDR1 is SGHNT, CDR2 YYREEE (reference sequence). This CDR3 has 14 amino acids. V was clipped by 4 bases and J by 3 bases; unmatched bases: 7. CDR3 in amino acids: CASSPRDYSYEQYF. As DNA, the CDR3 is TGTGCCAGCAGCCCGCGGGACTACAGCTACGAGCAGTACTTC.

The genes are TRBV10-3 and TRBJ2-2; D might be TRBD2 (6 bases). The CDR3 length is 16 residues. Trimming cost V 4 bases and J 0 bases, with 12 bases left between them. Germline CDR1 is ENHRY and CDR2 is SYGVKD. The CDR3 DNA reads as TGTGCCATCAGTGTGGATCGGACTACGAACACCGGGGAGCTGTTTTTT. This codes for CAISVDRTTNTGELFF.

DNA of the CDR3: TGCGCCAGCAGCCAAGATTGGGGAAACATTCAGTACTTC. This sequence encodes CASSQDWGNIQYF. The V call is TRBV4-1, the J call TRBJ2-4; no clear D gene. Germline assignment: CDR1 MGHRA and CDR2 YSYEKL. The CDR3 length is 13 residues. V dropped 0 bases and J dropped 6 bases, with 6 bases sitting between them.

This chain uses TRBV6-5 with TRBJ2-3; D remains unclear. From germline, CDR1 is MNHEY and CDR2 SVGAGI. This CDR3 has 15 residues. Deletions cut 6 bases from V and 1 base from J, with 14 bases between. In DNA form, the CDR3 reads TGTGCCAGCAGAAGAACTGAGTGGGGCACAGATACGCAGTATTTT. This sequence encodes CASRRTEWGTDTQYF.

CDR3 in DNA: TGTGCCAGCAGTCGGGACAGGGGGCCGAACACAGATACGCAGTATTTT. This translates into CASSRDRGPNTDTQYF. The rearrangement uses TRBV27 and TRBJ2-3, with 12 nucleotides matching TRBD1. The V and J ends lost 5 bases and 2 bases, in that order; junction bases with no gene match: 5. Germline-derived CDR1 and CDR2 are MNHEY and SMNVEV (reference sequence). The CDR3 is 16 residues long.

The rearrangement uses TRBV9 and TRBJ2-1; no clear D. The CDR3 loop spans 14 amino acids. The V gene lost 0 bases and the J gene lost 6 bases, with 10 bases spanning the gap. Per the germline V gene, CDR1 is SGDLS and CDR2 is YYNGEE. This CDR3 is CASSVGSLVNEQFF. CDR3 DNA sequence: TGTGCCAGCAGCGTAGGGTCGTTGGTCAATGAGCAGTTCTTC.

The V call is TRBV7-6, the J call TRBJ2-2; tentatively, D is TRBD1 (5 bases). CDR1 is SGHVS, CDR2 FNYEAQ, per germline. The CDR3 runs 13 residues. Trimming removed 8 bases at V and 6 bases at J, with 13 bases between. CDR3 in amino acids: CASRDRSAGELFF. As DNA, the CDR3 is TGTGCCAGCCGAGACAGATCCGCCGGGGAGCTGTTTTTT.

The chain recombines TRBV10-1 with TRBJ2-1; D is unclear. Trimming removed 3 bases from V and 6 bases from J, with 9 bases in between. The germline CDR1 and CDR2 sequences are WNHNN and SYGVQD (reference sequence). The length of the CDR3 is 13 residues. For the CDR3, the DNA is TGCGCCAGCAGTGAATTCGCTAGCAATGAGCAGTTCTTC. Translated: CASSEFASNEQFF.

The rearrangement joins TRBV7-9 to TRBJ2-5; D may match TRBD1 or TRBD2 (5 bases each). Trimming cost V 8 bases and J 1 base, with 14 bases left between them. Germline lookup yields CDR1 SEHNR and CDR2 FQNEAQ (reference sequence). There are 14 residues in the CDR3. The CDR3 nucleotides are TGTGCCAGCCTTGATTGGGACGGCCAAGAGACCCAGTACTTC. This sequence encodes CASLDWDGQETQYF.

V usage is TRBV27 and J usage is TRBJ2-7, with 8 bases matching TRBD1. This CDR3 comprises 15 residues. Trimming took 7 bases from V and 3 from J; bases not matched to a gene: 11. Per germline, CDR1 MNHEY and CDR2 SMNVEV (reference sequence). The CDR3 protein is CASTTGTGLYYEQYF. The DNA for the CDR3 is TGTGCCAGCACTACCGGGACAGGTCTCTACTACGAGCAGTACTTC.

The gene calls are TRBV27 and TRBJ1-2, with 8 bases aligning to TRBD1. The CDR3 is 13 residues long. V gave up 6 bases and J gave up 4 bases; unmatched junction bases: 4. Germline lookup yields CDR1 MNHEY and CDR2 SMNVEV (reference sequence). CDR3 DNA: TGTGCCAGCAGCCAGGGGGCAGGCTATGGCTACACCTTC. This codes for CASSQGAGYGYTF.

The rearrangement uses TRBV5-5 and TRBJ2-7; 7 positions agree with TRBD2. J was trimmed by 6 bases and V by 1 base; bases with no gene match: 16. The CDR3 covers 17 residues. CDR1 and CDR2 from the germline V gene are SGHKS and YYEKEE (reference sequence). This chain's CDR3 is CASSLSPGEGRYAEQYF. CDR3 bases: TGTGCCAGCAGCTTGAGCCCCGGGGAGGGGCGTTACGCCGAGCAGTACTTC.

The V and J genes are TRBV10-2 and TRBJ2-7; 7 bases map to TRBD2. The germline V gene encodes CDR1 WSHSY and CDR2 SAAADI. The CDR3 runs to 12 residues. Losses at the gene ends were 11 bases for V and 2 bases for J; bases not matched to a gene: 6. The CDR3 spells CALGGTPYEQYF. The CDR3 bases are TGCGCCCTGGGGGGGACCCCCTACGAGCAGTACTTC.

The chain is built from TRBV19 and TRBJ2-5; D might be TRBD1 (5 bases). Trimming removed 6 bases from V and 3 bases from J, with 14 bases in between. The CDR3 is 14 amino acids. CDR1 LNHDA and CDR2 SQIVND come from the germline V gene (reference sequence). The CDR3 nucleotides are TGTGCCAGTAGGGATGTGGCAGGGAAAGAGACCCAGTACTTC. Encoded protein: CASRDVAGKETQYF.